This T cell receptor (beta chain) was identified during a study of CD4+ T cells in melanoma. Overall study results and limits: A reported correlation linked neoantigen-specific CD4+ T cells to CD8+, macrophage and B cell function.

Notes on this clone: Antigen specificity is unknown.

Trimming stripped 2 bases from V and 6 bases from J, with 11 bases between. The CDR3 loop spans 14 amino acids. The germline CDR1 and CDR2 sequences are SGDLS and YYNGEE. This table comes from immunoSEQ multiplex PCR, and its TCRdb copy is limited to in-frame clones, with some not included. The table has about 55,000 clones, roughly 69% seen once; the top ten hold approximately 4.6%. The chain employs TRBV9 and TRBJ2-2; D gene unclear. The sample taken for sequencing was tumor tissue. The TCR was taken from a human donor with melanoma. DNA of the CDR3: TGTGCCAGCAGCGTTTTCGAAGTTCCCGGGGAGCTGTTTTTT. Protein sequence: CASSVFEVPGELFF.